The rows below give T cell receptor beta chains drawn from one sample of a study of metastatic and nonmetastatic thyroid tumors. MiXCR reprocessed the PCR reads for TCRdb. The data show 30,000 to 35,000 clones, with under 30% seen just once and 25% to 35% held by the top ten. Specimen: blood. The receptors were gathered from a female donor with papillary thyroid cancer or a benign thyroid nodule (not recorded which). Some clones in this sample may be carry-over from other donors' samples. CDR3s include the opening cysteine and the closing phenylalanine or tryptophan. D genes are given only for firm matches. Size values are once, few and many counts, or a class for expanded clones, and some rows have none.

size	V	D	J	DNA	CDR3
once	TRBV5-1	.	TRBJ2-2	TGCGCCAGCAGCTTCCCCGCAGGGACCGGGGAGCTGTTTTTT	CASSFPAGTGELFF
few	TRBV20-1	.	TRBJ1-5	TGCAGTGCTAGGTCAGGGGCTGGCAATCAGCCCCAGCATTTT	CSARSGAGNQPQHF
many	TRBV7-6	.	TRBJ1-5	TGTGCCAGCAGCTTATCGGCAGGGGCATTATCGGAGCCCCAGCATTTT	CASSLSAGALSEPQHF
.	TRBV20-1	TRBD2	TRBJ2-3	TGCAGTTTAGTGGACCGGGGGGGGAGGACAGATACGCAGTATTTT	CSLVDRGGRTDTQYF
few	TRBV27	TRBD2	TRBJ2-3	TGTGCCAGCCCCGCGTTATCCGAGACTAGCGAGAGCACAGATACGCAGTATTTT	CASPALSETSESTDTQYF
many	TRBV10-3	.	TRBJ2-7	TGTGCCATCAGTGACACACAATACGAGCAGTACTTC	CAISDTQYEQYF
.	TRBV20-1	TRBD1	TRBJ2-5	TGCAGTGCTAGACCGACAGGGGCTCAAGAGACCCAGTACTTC	CSARPTGAQETQYF
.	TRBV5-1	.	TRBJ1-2	TGCGCCAGCAGCTTCAACACAGGAGGCTATGGCTACACCTTC	CASSFNTGGYGYTF
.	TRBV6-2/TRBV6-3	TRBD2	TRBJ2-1	TGTGCCAGCAGAATAGCCGGGACTAGCGACTACAATGAGCAGTTCTTC	CASRIAGTSDYNEQFF
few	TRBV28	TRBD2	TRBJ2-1	TGTGCCAGAGACCCGGGACTAGCGGGAGACGGGTCCTACAATGAGCAGTTCTTC	CARDPGLAGDGSYNEQFF
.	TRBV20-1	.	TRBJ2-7	TGCAGTGCATTTGATCAAAAGGGCTCCTACGAGCAGTACTTC	CSAFDQKGSYEQYF
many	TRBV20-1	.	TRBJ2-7	TGCAGTGCTAGACCACCGGGACCCCCTATCGAGCAGTACTTC	CSARPPGPPIEQYF
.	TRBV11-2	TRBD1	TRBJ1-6	TGTGCCAGCAGTCTTGGACAGGGGGCTTCACCCCTCCACTTT	CASSLGQGASPLHF
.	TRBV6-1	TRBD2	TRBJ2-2	TGTGCCAGCACCCCCGGGGGGGGAATGATAACCGGGGAGCTGTTTTTT	CASTPGGGMITGELFF
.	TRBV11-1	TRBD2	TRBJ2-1	TGTGCCAGCAGCTTAAGGGCGGGAGAATGGAATGAGCAGTTCTTC	CASSLRAGEWNEQFF
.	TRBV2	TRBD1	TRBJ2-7	TGTGCCAGCAGTGAAACTCTCGGGACAGGGGTCAACTCCTACGAGCAGTACTTC	CASSETLGTGVNSYEQYF
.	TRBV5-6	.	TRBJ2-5	TGTGCCAGCAGCTTGAAGCTGGGGGGAAAAGAGACCCAGTACTTC	CASSLKLGGKETQYF
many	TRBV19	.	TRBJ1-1	TGTGCCAGTAGTATATCCAGGGAAATGACTGAAGCTTTCTTT	CASSISREMTEAFF
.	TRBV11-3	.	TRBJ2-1	TGTGCCAGCATCGCGCAGGGGCATGAGCAGTTCTTC	CASIAQGHEQFF
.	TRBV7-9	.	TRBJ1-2	TGTGCCAGCAGCTTAGGGAGACTCTTAAACTATGGCTACACCTTC	CASSLGRLLNYGYTF
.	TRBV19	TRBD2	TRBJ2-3	TGTGCCAGTACCCCCCTAGCGGGCTTCACAGATACGCAGTATTTT	CASTPLAGFTDTQYF
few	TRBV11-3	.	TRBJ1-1	TGTGCCAGCAGCCAGGGGTTCATCCGGGCTGAAGCTTTCTTT	CASSQGFIRAEAFF
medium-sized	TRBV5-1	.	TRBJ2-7	TGCGCCAGCAGCTCCCGGGACGGTGCCTACGAGCAGTACTTC	CASSSRDGAYEQYF
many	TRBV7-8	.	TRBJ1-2	TGTGCCAGCAGCTCCAGAGGGGGGACGAACTATGGCTACACCTTC	CASSSRGGTNYGYTF
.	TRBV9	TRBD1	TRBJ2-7	TGTGCCAGCAGCGTTGGGACCGGGACAGGGGACTACGAGCAGTACTTC	CASSVGTGTGDYEQYF
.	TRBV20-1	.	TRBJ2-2	TGCAGTGCTAGAGACCAGGACGGGAACACCGGGGAGCTGTTTTTT	CSARDQDGNTGELFF
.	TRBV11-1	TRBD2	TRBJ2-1	TGTGCCAGCAGCCTTACGGGACTAGCGGATTACAATGAGCAGTTCTTC	CASSLTGLADYNEQFF
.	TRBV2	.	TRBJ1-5	TGTGCCAGCAGTGAAAGTGGGGTCCCTCTGCCCCAGCATTTT	CASSESGVPLPQHF
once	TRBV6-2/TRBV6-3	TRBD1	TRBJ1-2	TGTGCCAGCAGTTATAGTCGGGACAGGGGAGACTATGGCTACACCTTC	CASSYSRDRGDYGYTF
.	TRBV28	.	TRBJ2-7	TGTGCCAGCAGCTCATCTCCGCAGGGGAGCGAGCAGTACTTC	CASSSSPQGSEQYF
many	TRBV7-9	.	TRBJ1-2	TGTGCCAGCAGCTTAGTGGGGGGCGCCTCGTTTAGCTACACCTTC	CASSLVGGASFSYTF
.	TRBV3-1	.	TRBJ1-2	TGTGCCAGCAACCAAGCGGAGACCTATGGCTACACCTTC	CASNQAETYGYTF
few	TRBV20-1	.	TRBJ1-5	TGCAGTGCTAGGAGGGGGTTGGGTCAGCCCCAGCATTTT	CSARRGLGQPQHF
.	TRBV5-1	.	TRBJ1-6	TGCGCCAGCAGCACGGATGGGACGGATTATTCACCCCTCCACTTT	CASSTDGTDYSPLHF
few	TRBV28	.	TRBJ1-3	TGTGCCAGCAGTTTATGGGGACTGGGAAACACCATATATTTT	CASSLWGLGNTIYF
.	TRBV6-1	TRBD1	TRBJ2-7	TGTGCCAGCAGGCCGGGACAGGGGAACTACGAGCAGTACTTC	CASRPGQGNYEQYF
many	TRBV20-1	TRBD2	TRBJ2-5	TGCAGTGCTAGAGATCTAGCGGGGGGACAAGAGACCCAGTACTTC	CSARDLAGGQETQYF
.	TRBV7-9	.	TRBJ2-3	TGTGCCAGCAGCTTAAGGGAGTATGTACCGTATTTT	CASSLREYVPYF
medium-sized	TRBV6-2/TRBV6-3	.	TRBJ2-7	TGTGCCAGCAGTTACTCATCAACCGGGGTCGGCGAGCAGTACTTC	CASSYSSTGVGEQYF
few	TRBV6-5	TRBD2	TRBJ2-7	TGTGCCAGCAGTTACTCGAGAGGGCCTAGCGGCGTCCGGGAGCAGTACTTC	CASSYSRGPSGVREQYF
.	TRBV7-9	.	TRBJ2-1	TGTGCCAGCAGCTTAGACACGAATGAGCAGTTCTTC	CASSLDTNEQFF
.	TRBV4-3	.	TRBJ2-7	TGCGCCAGCAGCCTAGGCGAGTCCACCTACGAGCAGTACTTC	CASSLGESTYEQYF
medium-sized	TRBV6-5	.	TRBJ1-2	TGTGCCAGCAGTTACTTCCGAACAGGAATAACACAGGGCTATGGCTACACCTTC	CASSYFRTGITQGYGYTF